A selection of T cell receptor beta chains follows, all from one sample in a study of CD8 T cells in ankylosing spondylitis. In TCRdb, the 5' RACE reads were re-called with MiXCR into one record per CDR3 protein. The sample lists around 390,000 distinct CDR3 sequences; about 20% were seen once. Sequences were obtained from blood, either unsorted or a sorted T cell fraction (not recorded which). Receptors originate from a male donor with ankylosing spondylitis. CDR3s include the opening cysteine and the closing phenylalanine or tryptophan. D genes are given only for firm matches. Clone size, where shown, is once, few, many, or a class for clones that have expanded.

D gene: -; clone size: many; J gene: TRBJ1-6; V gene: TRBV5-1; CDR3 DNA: TGCGCCAGCAGCTTAAGACAAGATAATTCACCCCTCCACTTT; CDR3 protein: CASSLRQDNSPLHF
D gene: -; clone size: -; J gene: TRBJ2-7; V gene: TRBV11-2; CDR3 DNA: TGTGCCAGCAGCACCTCTAGCGGAGGGGGGTACGAGCAGTACTTC; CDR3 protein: CASSTSSGGGYEQYF
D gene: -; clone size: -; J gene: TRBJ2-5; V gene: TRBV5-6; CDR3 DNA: TGTGCCAGCAGCTCATTATCGGGAGCTTTTGAGACCCAGTACTTC; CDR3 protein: CASSSLSGAFETQYF
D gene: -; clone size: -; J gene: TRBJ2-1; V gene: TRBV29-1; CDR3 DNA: TGCAGCGTTTCCCAGGCCTCCTACAATGAGCAGTTCTTC; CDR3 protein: CSVSQASYNEQFF
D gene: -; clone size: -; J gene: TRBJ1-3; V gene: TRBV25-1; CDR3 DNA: TGTGCCAGCAGTGTTTTTGTTGGAAGGCAACCGGGACCGGACTCTGGAAACACCATATATTTT; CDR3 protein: CASSVFVGRQPGPDSGNTIYF
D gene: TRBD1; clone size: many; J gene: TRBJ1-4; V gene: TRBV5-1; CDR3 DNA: TGCGCCAGCAGCTTGCAGGGGGCCTTAACTAATGAAAAACTGTTTTTT; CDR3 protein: CASSLQGALTNEKLFF
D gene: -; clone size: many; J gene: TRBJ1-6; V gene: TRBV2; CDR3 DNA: TGTGCCAGCAGTGAAGCACGCAGCGGAAATTCACCCCTCCACTTT; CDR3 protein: CASSEARSGNSPLHF
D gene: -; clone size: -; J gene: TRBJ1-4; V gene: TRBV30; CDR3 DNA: TGTGCCTCGATTCCCCCTGGGGGGTTTGAAAAACTGTTTTTT; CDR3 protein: CASIPPGGFEKLFF
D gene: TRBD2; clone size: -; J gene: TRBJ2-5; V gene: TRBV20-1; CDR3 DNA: TGCAGTGCTAGAAGGGGTGATAGCGGGAGTGGGGAGACCCAGTACTTC; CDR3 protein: CSARRGDSGSGETQYF
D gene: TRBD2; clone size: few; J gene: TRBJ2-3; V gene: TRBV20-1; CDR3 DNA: TGCAGTGCGGGACTAGCGGGAAGAGATACGCAGTATTTT; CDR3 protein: CSAGLAGRDTQYF
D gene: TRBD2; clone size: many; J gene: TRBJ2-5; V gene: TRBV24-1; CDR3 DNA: TGTGCCACCAGTGATCCGGGACTAGCGGGGAAAGAGACCCAGTACTTC; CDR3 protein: CATSDPGLAGKETQYF
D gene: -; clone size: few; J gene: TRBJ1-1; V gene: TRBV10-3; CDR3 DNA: TGTGCCATCAGGCGGGACGGCCAGAACACTGAAGCTTTCTTT; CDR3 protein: CAIRRDGQNTEAFF
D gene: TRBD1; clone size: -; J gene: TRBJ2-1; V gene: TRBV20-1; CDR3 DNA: TGCAGTGCTAGAGACCCGACGACAGGGCGCAACGATGAGCAGTTCTTC; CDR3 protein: CSARDPTTGRNDEQFF
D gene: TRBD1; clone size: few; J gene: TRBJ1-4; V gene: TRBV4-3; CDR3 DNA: TGCGCCAGCAGCCAAGATAGGACAGGGACCAATCTGGAAAAACTGTTTTTT; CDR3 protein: CASSQDRTGTNLEKLFF
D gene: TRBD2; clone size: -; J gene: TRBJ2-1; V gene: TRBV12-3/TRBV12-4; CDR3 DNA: TGTGCCAGCACCCCGGGACTAGCGGGACCCTGGAGAGACAATGAGCAGTTCTTC; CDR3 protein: CASTPGLAGPWRDNEQFF
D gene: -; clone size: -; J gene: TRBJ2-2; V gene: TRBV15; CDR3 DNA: TGTGCCACCAGCAGGGGCCTTAGCGTGGCCGGGGAGCTGTTTTTT; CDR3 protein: CATSRGLSVAGELFF
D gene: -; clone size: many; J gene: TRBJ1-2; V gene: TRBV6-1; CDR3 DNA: TGTGCCAGCACCCATAGAAAAGAGTCATACTATGGCTACACCTTC; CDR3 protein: CASTHRKESYYGYTF
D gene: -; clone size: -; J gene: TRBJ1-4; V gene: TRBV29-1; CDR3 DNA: TGCAGCGTTGAAGTTTCTGAAAAACTGTTTTTT; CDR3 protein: CSVEVSEKLFF
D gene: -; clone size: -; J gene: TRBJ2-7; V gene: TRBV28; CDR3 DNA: TGTGCCAGCAGTTTTTGTAGCAGGGTTCCCAAACTACGCGAGCAGTACTTC; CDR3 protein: CASSFCSRVPKLREQYF
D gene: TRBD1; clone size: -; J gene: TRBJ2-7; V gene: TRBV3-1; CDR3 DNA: TGTGCCAGCAGCCAAGCCCCGGGACAGGGATCCTACGAGCAGTACTTC; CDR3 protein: CASSQAPGQGSYEQYF
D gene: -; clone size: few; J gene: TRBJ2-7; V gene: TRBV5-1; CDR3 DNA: TGCGCCAGCAGCTTGGAACCCTACGAGCAGTACTTC; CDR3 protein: CASSLEPYEQYF
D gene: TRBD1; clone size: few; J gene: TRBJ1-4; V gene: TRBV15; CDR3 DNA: TGTGCCACCAGCAATACAGGGGGCACTAATGAAAAACTGTTTTTT; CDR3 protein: CATSNTGGTNEKLFF